The TCR beta chain under discussion was sequenced for a study of regulatory T cells in long-lasting Graves disease. The V segment lost 0 bases and the J segment 4 bases; nucleotides outside the gene matches: 8. The germline V gene has CDR1 SGHRS and CDR2 YFSETQ. The CDR3 contains 16 residues. The time point is: newly diagnosed GD, antithyroid drugs for less than 3 months. With RNA extracted from PBMCs as input, the TCR library was made. Arm-PCR of CDR3 regions and iRepertoire HTBI primers were the basis on which TCR beta libraries were built. TCRdb ran MiXCR on the multiplex PCR reads and lists one entry per CDR3 protein. In the table there are hundreds of thousands of distinct CDR3 sequences, about 15% of which are singletons. This clonotype was seen a handful of times. These same records also appear under a second study, on T cells in Graves' hyperthyroidism and ophthalmopathy.

This rearrangement joins TRBV5-1 to TRBJ2-3, with 7 bases lining up with TRBD2. The receptor was isolated from a woman aged 25 to 39 with Graves disease. The sample here was peripheral blood mononuclear cells (PBMCs), taken at new diagnosis, from a patient treated with antithyroid drugs. In nucleotides, the CDR3 is TGCGCCAGCAGCTTGGGTCTAGCGGAAGGAGCAGATACGCAGTATTTT. Translating it yields CASSLGLAEGADTQYF.